One sample yielded the 7 T cell receptor beta chains listed below, sequenced in a study of T cells after yellow fever vaccination. TCRdb reanalysed the 5' RACE reads using MiXCR and keeps one entry per CDR3 protein. The table includes some 70,000 distinct CDR3 sequences, approximately 7% detected once. The input for sequencing was CD8+ T cells sorted from PBMCs, taken roughly 46 days after the first yellow fever vaccination. The source is a young man who received the YFV17D yellow fever vaccine.

This clonotype was recorded a few times. The rearrangement uses TRBV7-9 and TRBJ1-5; TRBD1 matches 7 bases. CDR3 length: 14 amino acids. The trim removed 6 bases at V and 7 bases at J, leaving 9 bases unmatched. The germline gives CDR1 SEHNR, CDR2 FQNEAQ (reference sequence). The CDR3 DNA reads TGTGCCAGCAGGCCTACAGGGGATGCACAGCCCCAGCATTTT. Protein product: CASRPTGDAQPQHF.

CDR3 nucleotide sequence: TGTGCCAGCAGCCCGAGCAGGCCTGCGGCTAATGAAAAACTGTTTTTT. Translating it yields CASSPSRPAANEKLFF. V usage is TRBV7-9 and J usage is TRBJ1-4; unclear D gene. Germline V gives CDR1 SEHNR, CDR2 FQNEAQ (reference sequence). The V end was cut by 5 bases, the J end by 3 bases, with 16 bases between. This CDR3 has 16 residues.

The sample holds many counts of this clonotype. The chain uses TRBV3-1 and TRBJ2-7; TRBD2 might be the D (5 bases). The CDR3 extends over 15 amino acids. From germline, CDR1 is LGHDT and CDR2 YNNKEL (reference sequence). Between the trimmed V and J ends, which lost 1 base and 0 bases, there was a span of 10 bases. Here the CDR3 DNA reads TGTGCCAGCAGCCAAGGCGGGCGCAGCTCCTACGAGCAGTACTTC. It codes for CASSQGGRSSYEQYF.

The V and J genes are TRBV27 and TRBJ2-1; D is unclear. CDR1 and CDR2 from the germline V gene are MNHEY and SMNVEV (reference sequence). The V gene lost 6 bases and the J gene lost 7 bases, with 7 bases spanning the gap. The CDR3 has 11 residues. The CDR3 loop is CASSQFNEQFF. CDR3 nucleotide sequence: TGTGCCAGCAGCCAGTTTAATGAGCAGTTCTTC.

In this sample, this clonotype turned up a few times. The gene calls are TRBV5-8 and TRBJ2-7; 12 nucleotides line up with TRBD2. Germline values: CDR1 SGHTS, CDR2 YDEGEE. There are 17 residues in the CDR3. The V and J ends lost 1 base and 3 bases, in that order; junction bases with no gene match: 8. The CDR3 loop is CASSLITSGGSVYEQYF. The CDR3 bases are TGTGCCAGCAGCTTGATAACTAGCGGGGGGTCGGTCTACGAGCAGTACTTC.

This clonotype has at least ten counts. The V call is TRBV4-2, the J call TRBJ2-5; TRBD2 matches 9 bases. The germline gives CDR1 LGHNA, CDR2 YNFKEQ. This CDR3 is 16 amino acids long. V trimming: 2 bases; J trimming: 2 bases; junction bases outside the gene matches: 6. The CDR3 nucleotides are TGTGCCAGCAGCCAACCGACTAGCGGTAGTCAAGAGACCCAGTACTTC. Translation gives CASSQPTSGSQETQYF.

This clonotype was observed many times. This chain joins TRBV13 and TRBJ2-3; 12 bases map to TRBD2. CDR1 PRHDT and CDR2 FYEKMQ come from the germline V gene (reference sequence). J gave up 11 bases and V 5 bases, and 11 bases lay outside the gene matches. This CDR3 has 15 amino acids. DNA for the CDR3: TGTGCCAGCAGCCCAGTAGGACTAGCGGGGCCTCGGCAGTATTTT. Protein sequence: CASSPVGLAGPRQYF.